These T cell receptor beta chains were read from a single sample in a study of control samples from healthy donors and cancer patients. Assay used: immunoSEQ multiplex PCR; TCRdb lists only in-frame clones, some missing. The sample records around 28,000 clones, roughly 90% being singletons. Material: PBMCs. The source is a man aged 50-59 years with lung cancer. The CDR3 runs from the conserved cysteine through the conserved F or W. The D gene is left open where the match is weak. For some rows the clone size is stated as once, few or many, or as a class when expanded; others skip it.

D gene: NA; V gene: TRBV29-1; CDR3 length: 10; clone size: large; J gene: TRBJ1-6; CDR3 protein: CSVTGSPLHF
D gene: TRBD2; V gene: TRBV7-2; CDR3 length: 15; clone size: NA; J gene: TRBJ2-5; CDR3 protein: CASSLGGGSEETQYF
D gene: NA; V gene: TRBV5-6; CDR3 length: 16; clone size: NA; J gene: TRBJ2-5; CDR3 protein: CASSFGAGLGKETQYF
D gene: NA; V gene: TRBV14; CDR3 length: 18; clone size: NA; J gene: TRBJ1-4; CDR3 protein: CASSQDPHGRGGYEKLFF
D gene: NA; V gene: TRBV7-8; CDR3 length: 19; clone size: NA; J gene: TRBJ2-4; CDR3 protein: CASSIVPSEGLIAKNIQYF
D gene: NA; V gene: TRBV27; CDR3 length: 14; clone size: NA; J gene: TRBJ1-5; CDR3 protein: CASSLWAGDQPQHF
D gene: NA; V gene: TRBV5-1; CDR3 length: 15; clone size: NA; J gene: TRBJ1-3; CDR3 protein: CASSPFGGGGNTIYF
D gene: TRBD1; V gene: TRBV7-2; CDR3 length: 15; clone size: NA; J gene: TRBJ2-5; CDR3 protein: CASRSTGTGGETQYF
D gene: NA; V gene: TRBV11-1; CDR3 length: 15; clone size: NA; J gene: TRBJ2-1; CDR3 protein: CASSSSVGAGDEQFF
D gene: NA; V gene: TRBV12-3/TRBV12-4; CDR3 length: 11; clone size: NA; J gene: TRBJ1-3; CDR3 protein: CAIDSGNTIYF
D gene: TRBD2; V gene: TRBV11-3; CDR3 length: 16; clone size: NA; J gene: TRBJ2-1; CDR3 protein: CASSQPGSGGANEQFF
D gene: TRBD1; V gene: TRBV27; CDR3 length: 15; clone size: NA; J gene: TRBJ2-3; CDR3 protein: CASSPLDRVTDTQYF
D gene: NA; V gene: TRBV10-2; CDR3 length: 13; clone size: NA; J gene: TRBJ2-7; CDR3 protein: CASSAWGIGEQYF
D gene: NA; V gene: TRBV4-3; CDR3 length: 16; clone size: once; J gene: TRBJ2-2; CDR3 protein: CASSQASQASAGELFF
D gene: NA; V gene: TRBV24-1; CDR3 length: 13; clone size: NA; J gene: TRBJ2-3; CDR3 protein: CATSDYSTDTQYF
D gene: NA; V gene: TRBV25-1; CDR3 length: 15; clone size: NA; J gene: TRBJ2-6; CDR3 protein: CASSEKGFGANVLTF
D gene: NA; V gene: TRBV6-2/TRBV6-3; CDR3 length: 13; clone size: NA; J gene: TRBJ1-5; CDR3 protein: CASSTGLNQPQHF
D gene: TRBD1; V gene: TRBV11-2; CDR3 length: 14; clone size: few; J gene: TRBJ1-6; CDR3 protein: CASSPGTGNSPLHF
D gene: NA; V gene: TRBV7-9; CDR3 length: 13; clone size: NA; J gene: TRBJ2-4; CDR3 protein: CASSNGAKNIQYF
D gene: NA; V gene: TRBV7-8; CDR3 length: 17; clone size: NA; J gene: TRBJ1-2; CDR3 protein: CASSPDPGRGGMNGYTF
D gene: NA; V gene: TRBV19; CDR3 length: 15; clone size: NA; J gene: TRBJ2-2; CDR3 protein: CASTRWGARAGELFF
D gene: NA; V gene: TRBV7-2; CDR3 length: 14; clone size: NA; J gene: TRBJ2-7; CDR3 protein: CASSSGTITYEQYF
D gene: NA; V gene: TRBV18; CDR3 length: 15; clone size: NA; J gene: TRBJ1-4; CDR3 protein: CASSPRATPNEKLFF
D gene: NA; V gene: TRBV6-5; CDR3 length: 15; clone size: NA; J gene: TRBJ2-2; CDR3 protein: CASKGESANTGELFF
D gene: TRBD1; V gene: TRBV19; CDR3 length: 17; clone size: NA; J gene: TRBJ1-1; CDR3 protein: CASSIMSGGRGGTEAFF
D gene: TRBD1; V gene: TRBV11-2; CDR3 length: 14; clone size: NA; J gene: TRBJ1-2; CDR3 protein: CASSLESGGYGYTF
D gene: TRBD1; V gene: TRBV6-5; CDR3 length: 14; clone size: once; J gene: TRBJ1-1; CDR3 protein: CASTPQGLNTEAFF
D gene: TRBD1; V gene: TRBV6-5; CDR3 length: 13; clone size: NA; J gene: TRBJ2-3; CDR3 protein: CASSRQGSDTQYF
D gene: NA; V gene: TRBV27; CDR3 length: 17; clone size: NA; J gene: TRBJ1-5; CDR3 protein: CASSLSGRGRSGQPQHF
D gene: TRBD1; V gene: TRBV10-1; CDR3 length: 14; clone size: NA; J gene: TRBJ2-2; CDR3 protein: CASSRQGVTGELFF
D gene: NA; V gene: TRBV18; CDR3 length: 13; clone size: few; J gene: TRBJ2-3; CDR3 protein: CASSPGITDTQYF
D gene: NA; V gene: TRBV5-5; CDR3 length: 15; clone size: NA; J gene: TRBJ2-1; CDR3 protein: CASSLEDRDYNEQFF
D gene: NA; V gene: TRBV12-3/TRBV12-4; CDR3 length: 10; clone size: few; J gene: TRBJ1-1; CDR3 protein: CASGASEAFF
D gene: NA; V gene: TRBV4-1; CDR3 length: 15; clone size: NA; J gene: TRBJ2-7; CDR3 protein: CASSQVTGRMDEQYF
D gene: NA; V gene: TRBV5-5; CDR3 length: 14; clone size: NA; J gene: TRBJ2-5; CDR3 protein: CASSLNGNQETQYF
D gene: NA; V gene: TRBV10-3; CDR3 length: 10; clone size: NA; J gene: TRBJ2-7; CDR3 protein: CAISESTWHF
D gene: NA; V gene: TRBV7-3; CDR3 length: 12; clone size: once; J gene: TRBJ2-3; CDR3 protein: CASSTGSDTQYF
D gene: TRBD2; V gene: TRBV3-1/TRBV3-2; CDR3 length: 16; clone size: NA; J gene: TRBJ2-5; CDR3 protein: CASSQGRGAPGETQYF
D gene: NA; V gene: TRBV7-9; CDR3 length: 17; clone size: NA; J gene: TRBJ1-4; CDR3 protein: CASSPPGQGSTNEKLFF
D gene: NA; V gene: TRBV6-2/TRBV6-3; CDR3 length: 17; clone size: NA; J gene: TRBJ1-6; CDR3 protein: CASSFGSTGRYNSPLHF
D gene: TRBD1; V gene: TRBV2; CDR3 length: 14; clone size: NA; J gene: TRBJ1-1; CDR3 protein: CASRDRTGRTEAFF
D gene: TRBD1; V gene: TRBV7-8; CDR3 length: 16; clone size: NA; J gene: TRBJ1-3; CDR3 protein: CASSPPGTGRGNTIYF
D gene: TRBD1; V gene: TRBV28; CDR3 length: 15; clone size: NA; J gene: TRBJ1-4; CDR3 protein: CASSLLGQGRGKLFF
D gene: NA; V gene: TRBV6-4; CDR3 length: 13; clone size: NA; J gene: TRBJ1-1; CDR3 protein: CASSRALNTEAFF
D gene: NA; V gene: TRBV11-1; CDR3 length: 12; clone size: NA; J gene: TRBJ1-2; CDR3 protein: CASSPGAGGYTF
D gene: NA; V gene: TRBV2; CDR3 length: 14; clone size: NA; J gene: TRBJ1-5; CDR3 protein: CASSRRQPNQPQHF
D gene: NA; V gene: TRBV18; CDR3 length: 15; clone size: NA; J gene: TRBJ1-4; CDR3 protein: CASSPYRAAGEKLFF
D gene: NA; V gene: TRBV12-3/TRBV12-4; CDR3 length: 12; clone size: NA; J gene: TRBJ2-2; CDR3 protein: CASNTNTGELFF
D gene: TRBD2; V gene: TRBV29-1; CDR3 length: 14; clone size: NA; J gene: TRBJ2-1; CDR3 protein: CSVEGSGGYNEQFF
D gene: NA; V gene: TRBV6-2/TRBV6-3; CDR3 length: 16; clone size: once; J gene: TRBJ1-1; CDR3 protein: CASSYGIGRMGTEAFF
D gene: TRBD2; V gene: TRBV18; CDR3 length: 14; clone size: once; J gene: TRBJ2-7; CDR3 protein: CASSPGRGGYEQYF